This T cell receptor (beta chain) was found in a study of CD4 and CD8 cells across lung adenocarcinoma regions. Localized lung adenocarcinoma, a non-small cell lung cancer, affected the donors. About this clonotype: The junction differs from germline at one of its ends, possibly a read error.

The CDR3 runs to 14 residues. Germline CDR1 reads WSHSY; CDR2 reads SAAADI. MiXCR was run by TCRdb on the PCR reads, yielding one entry per CDR3 protein. The sample records around 16,000 distinct CDR3 sequences, roughly three fifths being singletons. This clonotype originated in a female donor with lung adenocarcinoma. The CD4 and CD8 labels of this study may be unreliable. The chain uses TRBV10-2 and TRBJ2-5; the match to TRBD2 covers 8 bases. The sample taken for sequencing was CD8+ T cells from the center of a lung tumor. The CDR3 is CAGSGGREAETQYF. Written as DNA, the CDR3 is TGCGCGGGGAGTGGGGGGCGGGAGGCAGAGACCCAGTATTTC.